The entry below gives a single TCR beta chain sequence along with its context. Its antigen remains unidentified. This entry belongs to a study of T cells in tuberculosis. Produced via immunoSEQ multiplex PCR; TCRdb's table is partial and in-frame only. The data hold roughly 40,000 clones, with nearly 97% observed a single time. Adolescents were screened for latent TB by skin test and IGRA. Each clinical donor contributed on average approximately 100,000 T cells from unsorted cryopreserved PBMC. The germline V gene has CDR1 SQVTM and CDR2 ANQGSEA. The CDR3 runs to 12 residues. The V gene end was trimmed by 3 bases and the J gene end by 6 bases; junction bases not matched to a gene: 4. Study conclusions and caveats: Cases with active tuberculosis were adults, while controls were adolescents. Shorter CDR3-alpha in active tuberculosis partly drove smaller distances.

Material: PBMCs. The chain links TRBV29-1 to TRBJ1-2; TRBD1 agrees at 7 bases. The TCR sequence derives from a donor aged 10-29 years with latent tuberculosis or without tuberculosis infection. The CDR3: CSVERTGDGYTF. Written as DNA, the CDR3 is TGCAGCGTTGAGAGGACAGGCGATGGCTACACCTTC.